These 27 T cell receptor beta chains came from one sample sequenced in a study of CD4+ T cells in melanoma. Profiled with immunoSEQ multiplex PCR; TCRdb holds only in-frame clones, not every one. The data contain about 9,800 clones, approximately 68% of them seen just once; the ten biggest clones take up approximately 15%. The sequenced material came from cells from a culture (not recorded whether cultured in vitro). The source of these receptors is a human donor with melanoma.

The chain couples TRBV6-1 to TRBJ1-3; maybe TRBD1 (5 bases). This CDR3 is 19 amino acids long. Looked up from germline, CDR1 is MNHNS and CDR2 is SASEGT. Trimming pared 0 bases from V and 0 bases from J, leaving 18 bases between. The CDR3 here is CASSEAPSDIWSSGNTIYF. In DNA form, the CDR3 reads TGTGCCAGCAGTGAAGCCCCATCGGACATCTGGAGCTCTGGAAACACCATATATTTT.

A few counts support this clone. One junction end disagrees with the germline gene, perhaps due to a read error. CDR3 sequence reads: CAWSAGSNHPQHF. CDR3 nucleotide sequence: TGTGCCTGGAGTGCAGGGTCCAATCATCCCCAGCATTTT. The chain is built from TRBV30 and TRBJ1-5; TRBD1 is a possible D gene (5 bases). Germline CDR1 GTSNPN, CDR2 SVGIG (reference sequence). The CDR3 loop spans 13 amino acids.

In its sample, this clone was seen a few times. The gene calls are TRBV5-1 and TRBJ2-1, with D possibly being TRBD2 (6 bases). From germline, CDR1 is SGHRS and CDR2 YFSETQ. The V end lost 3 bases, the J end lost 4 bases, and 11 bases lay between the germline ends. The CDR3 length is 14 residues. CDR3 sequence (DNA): TGCGCCAGCAGCTCGGCGGCGGGATACAATGAGCAGTTCTTC. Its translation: CASSSAAGYNEQFF.

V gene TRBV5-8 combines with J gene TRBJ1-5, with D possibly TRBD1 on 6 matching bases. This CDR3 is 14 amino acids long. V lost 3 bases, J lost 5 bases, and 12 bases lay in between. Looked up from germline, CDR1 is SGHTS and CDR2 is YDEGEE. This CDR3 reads CASSSDSTYQPQHF. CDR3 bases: TGTGCCAGCAGCTCGGACAGTACCTATCAGCCCCAGCATTTT.

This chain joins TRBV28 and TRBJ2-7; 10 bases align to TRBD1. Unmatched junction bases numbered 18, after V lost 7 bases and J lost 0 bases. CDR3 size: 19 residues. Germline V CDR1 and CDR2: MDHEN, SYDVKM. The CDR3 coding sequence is TGTGCCAGCACCCGGAGGGGGACAGGGGTGTCGCGGGCCTCCTACGAGCAGTACTTC. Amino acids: CASTRRGTGVSRASYEQYF.

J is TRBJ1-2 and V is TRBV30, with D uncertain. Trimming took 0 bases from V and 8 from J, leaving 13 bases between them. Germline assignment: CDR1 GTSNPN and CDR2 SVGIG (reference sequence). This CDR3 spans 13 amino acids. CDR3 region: CAWSVPGLVGYTF. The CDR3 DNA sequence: TGTGCCTGGAGTGTACCCGGGTTAGTGGGCTACACCTTC.

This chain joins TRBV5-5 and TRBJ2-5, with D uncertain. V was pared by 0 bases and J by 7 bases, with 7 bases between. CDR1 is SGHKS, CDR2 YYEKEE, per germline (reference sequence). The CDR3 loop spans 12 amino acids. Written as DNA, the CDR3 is TGTGCCAGCAGCTTGGGCCATGGGACCCAGTACTTC. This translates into CASSLGHGTQYF.

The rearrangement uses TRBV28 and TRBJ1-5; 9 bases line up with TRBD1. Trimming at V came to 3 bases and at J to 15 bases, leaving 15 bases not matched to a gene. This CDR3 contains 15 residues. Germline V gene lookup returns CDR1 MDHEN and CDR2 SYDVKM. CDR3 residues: CASSFGQGPQSARHF. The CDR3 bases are TGTGCCAGCAGTTTTGGACAGGGGCCTCAATCAGCCCGGCATTTT.

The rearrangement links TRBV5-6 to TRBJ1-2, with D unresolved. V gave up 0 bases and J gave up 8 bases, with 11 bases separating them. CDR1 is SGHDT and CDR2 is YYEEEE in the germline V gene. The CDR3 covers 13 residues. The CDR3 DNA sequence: TGTGCCAGCAGCTTGGATGGGAGAGGCGGCTACACCTTC. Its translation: CASSLDGRGGYTF.

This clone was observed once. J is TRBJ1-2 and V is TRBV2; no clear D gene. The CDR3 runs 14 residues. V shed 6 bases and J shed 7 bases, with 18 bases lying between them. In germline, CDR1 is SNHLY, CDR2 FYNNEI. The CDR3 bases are TGTGCCAGCAGGATCCCCCCGGCTATACCTGGCTACACCTTC. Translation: CASRIPPAIPGYTF. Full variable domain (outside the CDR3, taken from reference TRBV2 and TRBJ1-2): EPEVTQTPSHQVTQMGQEVILRCVPISNHLYFYWYRQILGQKVEFLVSFYNNEISEKSEIFDDQFSVERPDGSNFTLKIRSTKLEDSAMYFCASRIPPAIPGYTFGSGTRLTVV.

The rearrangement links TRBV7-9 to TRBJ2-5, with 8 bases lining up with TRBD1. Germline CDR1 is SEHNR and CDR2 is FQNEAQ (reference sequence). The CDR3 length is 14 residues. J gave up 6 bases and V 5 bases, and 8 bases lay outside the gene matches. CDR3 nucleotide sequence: TGTGCCAGCAGCCCGACAGGGGCCGGAAAGACCCAGTACTTC. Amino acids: CASSPTGAGKTQYF.

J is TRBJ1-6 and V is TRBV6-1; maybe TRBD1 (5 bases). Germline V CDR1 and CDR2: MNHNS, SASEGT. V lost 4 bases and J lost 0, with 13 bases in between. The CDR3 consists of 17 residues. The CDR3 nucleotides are TGTGCCAGCAGTGCGGGACTGCGGAGCTCCTATAATTCACCCCTCCACTTT. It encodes CASSAGLRSSYNSPLHF.

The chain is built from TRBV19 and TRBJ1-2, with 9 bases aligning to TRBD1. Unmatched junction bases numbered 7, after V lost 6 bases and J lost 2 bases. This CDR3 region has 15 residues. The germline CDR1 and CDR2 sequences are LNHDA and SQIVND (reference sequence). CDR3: CASSSGTGSNYGYTF. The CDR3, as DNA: TGTGCCAGTAGCAGCGGGACAGGGTCGAACTATGGCTACACCTTC.

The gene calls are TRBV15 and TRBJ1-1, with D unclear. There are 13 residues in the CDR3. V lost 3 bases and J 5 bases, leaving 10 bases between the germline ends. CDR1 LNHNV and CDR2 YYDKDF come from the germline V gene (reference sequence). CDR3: CATSRGWDTEAFF. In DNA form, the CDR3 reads TGTGCCACCAGCAGGGGGTGGGATACTGAAGCTTTCTTT.

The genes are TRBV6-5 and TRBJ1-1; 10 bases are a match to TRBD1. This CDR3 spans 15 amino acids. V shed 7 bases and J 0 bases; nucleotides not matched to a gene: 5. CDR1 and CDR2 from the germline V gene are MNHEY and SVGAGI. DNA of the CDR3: TGTGCCAGCACGGGGACAGGGGTAATGAACACTGAAGCTTTCTTT. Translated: CASTGTGVMNTEAFF.

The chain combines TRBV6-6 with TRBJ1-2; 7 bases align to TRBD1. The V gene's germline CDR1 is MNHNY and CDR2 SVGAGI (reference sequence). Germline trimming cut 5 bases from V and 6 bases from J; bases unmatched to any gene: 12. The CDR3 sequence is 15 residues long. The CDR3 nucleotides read TGTGCCAGCAGTCGGGACAGACTCATTTATGATGGCTACACCTTC. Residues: CASSRDRLIYDGYTF.

The CDR3 loop reads CASREWGGVSDEQFF. For the CDR3, the DNA is TGTGCCAGCAGAGAATGGGGGGGGGTATCTGATGAGCAGTTCTTC. The rearrangement links TRBV27 to TRBJ2-1; 7 nucleotides match TRBD2. From germline, CDR1 is MNHEY and CDR2 SMNVEV (reference sequence). This CDR3 is built from 15 residues. V dropped 6 bases and J dropped 8; count of bases not matched to a gene: 13.

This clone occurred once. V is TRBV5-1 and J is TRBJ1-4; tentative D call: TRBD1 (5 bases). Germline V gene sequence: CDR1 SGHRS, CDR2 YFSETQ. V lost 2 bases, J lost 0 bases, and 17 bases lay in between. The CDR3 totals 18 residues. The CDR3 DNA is TGCGCCAGCAGCTTTAATGGCAGGGTGGTTGCAACTAATGAAAAACTGTTTTTT. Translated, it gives CASSFNGRVVATNEKLFF.

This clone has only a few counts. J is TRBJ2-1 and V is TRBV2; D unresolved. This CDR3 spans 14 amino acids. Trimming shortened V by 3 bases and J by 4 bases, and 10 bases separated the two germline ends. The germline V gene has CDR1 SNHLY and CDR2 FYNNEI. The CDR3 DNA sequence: TGTGCCAGCAGTGAGATACGCTGGTACAATGAGCAGTTCTTC. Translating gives CASSEIRWYNEQFF.

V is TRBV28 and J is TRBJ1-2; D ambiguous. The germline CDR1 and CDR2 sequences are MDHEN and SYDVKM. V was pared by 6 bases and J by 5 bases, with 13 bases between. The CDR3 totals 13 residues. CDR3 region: CASRSGVDYGYTF. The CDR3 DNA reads TGTGCCAGCAGATCCGGGGTAGATTATGGCTACACCTTC.

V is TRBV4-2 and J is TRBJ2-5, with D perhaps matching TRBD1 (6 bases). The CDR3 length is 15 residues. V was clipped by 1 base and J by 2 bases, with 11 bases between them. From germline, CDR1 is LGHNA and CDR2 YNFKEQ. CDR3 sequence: CASSQAHGQQETQYF. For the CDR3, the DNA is TGTGCCAGCAGCCAAGCTCATGGACAGCAAGAGACCCAGTACTTC.

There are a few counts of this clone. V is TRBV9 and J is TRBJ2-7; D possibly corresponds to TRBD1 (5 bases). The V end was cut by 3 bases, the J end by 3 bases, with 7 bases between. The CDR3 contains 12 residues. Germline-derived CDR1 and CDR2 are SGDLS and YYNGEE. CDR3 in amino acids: CASSAQGYEQYF. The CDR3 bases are TGTGCCAGCAGCGCCCAGGGCTACGAGCAGTACTTC.

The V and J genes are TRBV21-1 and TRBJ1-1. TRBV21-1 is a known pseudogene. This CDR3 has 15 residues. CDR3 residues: CASSSRPGENTEAFF. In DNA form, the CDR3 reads TGTGCCAGCAGCTCGCGTCCGGGGGAAAACACTGAAGCTTTCTTT.

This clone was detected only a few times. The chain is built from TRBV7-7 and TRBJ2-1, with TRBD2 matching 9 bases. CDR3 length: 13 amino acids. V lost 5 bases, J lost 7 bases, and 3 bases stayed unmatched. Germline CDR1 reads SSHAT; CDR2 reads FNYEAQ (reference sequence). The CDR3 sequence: CASSPSGRNEQFF. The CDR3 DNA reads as TGTGCCAGCAGCCCAAGCGGGAGGAATGAGCAGTTCTTC. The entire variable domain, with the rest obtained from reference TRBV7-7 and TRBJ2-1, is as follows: GAGVSQSPRYKVTKRGQDVTLRCDPISSHATLYWYQQALGQGPEFLTYFNYEAQPDKSGLPSDRFSAERPEGSISTLTIQRTEQRDSAMYRCASSPSGRNEQFFGPGTRLTVL.

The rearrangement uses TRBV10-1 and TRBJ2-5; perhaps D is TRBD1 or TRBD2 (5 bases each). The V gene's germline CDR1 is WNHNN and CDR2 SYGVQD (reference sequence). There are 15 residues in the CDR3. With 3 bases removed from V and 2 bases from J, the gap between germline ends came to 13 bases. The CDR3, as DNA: TGCGCCAGCAGTGATGGGTCGGGGCCTCAAGAGACCCAGTACTTC. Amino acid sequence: CASSDGSGPQETQYF.

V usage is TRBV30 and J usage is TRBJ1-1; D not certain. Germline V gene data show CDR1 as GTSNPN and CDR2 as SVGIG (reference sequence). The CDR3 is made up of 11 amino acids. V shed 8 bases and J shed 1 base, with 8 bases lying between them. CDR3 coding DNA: TGTGCCAAGCGGGGGAACACTGAAGCTTTCTTT. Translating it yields CAKRGNTEAFF.

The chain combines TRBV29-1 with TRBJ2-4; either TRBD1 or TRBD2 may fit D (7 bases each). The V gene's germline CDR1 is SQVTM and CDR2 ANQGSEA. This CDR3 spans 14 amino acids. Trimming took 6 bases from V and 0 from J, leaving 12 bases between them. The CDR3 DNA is TGCAGCGTGGGAGGGGGCACAGCCAAAAACATTCAGTACTTC. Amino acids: CSVGGGTAKNIQYF.